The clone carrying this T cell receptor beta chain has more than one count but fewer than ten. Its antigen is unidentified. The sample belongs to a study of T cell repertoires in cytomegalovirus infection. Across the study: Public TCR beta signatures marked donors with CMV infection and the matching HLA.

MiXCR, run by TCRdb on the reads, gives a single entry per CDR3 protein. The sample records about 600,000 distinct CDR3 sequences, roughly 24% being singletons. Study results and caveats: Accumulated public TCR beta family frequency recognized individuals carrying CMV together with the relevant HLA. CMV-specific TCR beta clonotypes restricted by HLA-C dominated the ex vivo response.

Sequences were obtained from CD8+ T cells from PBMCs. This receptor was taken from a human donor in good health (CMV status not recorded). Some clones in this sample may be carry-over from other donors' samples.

The CDR3 region is CASSQGSGAPYNEQFF. The CDR3 nucleotides are TGTGCCAGCAGCCAAGGGAGCGGGGCGCCCTACAATGAGCAGTTCTTC. The chain is built from TRBV14 and TRBJ2-1; 7 nucleotides match TRBD2. The germline V gene encodes CDR1 SGHDN and CDR2 FVKESK. Losses at the gene ends were 1 base for V and 2 bases for J; bases not matched to a gene: 5. The CDR3 sequence is 16 residues long. Full variable domain (remainder filled in from reference TRBV14 and TRBJ2-1): EAGVTQFPSHSVIEKGQTVTLRCDPISGHDNLYWYRRVMGKEIKFLLHFVKESKQDESGMPNNRFLAERTGGTYSTLKVQPAELEDSGVYFCASSQGSGAPYNEQFFGPGTRLTVL.